This note documents a single TCR beta chain sequence. This sample is drawn from a study of blood T cell repertoires in COVID-19. Study as a whole: Recovered Cohort 3 donors showed two negative PCRs, clearance, or symptom resolution.

Libraries were prepared by immunoSEQ multiplex PCR; TCRdb keeps only in-frame clonotypes and omits some of them. The table records about 400,000 clones, 80% to 90% of them present only once. With V trimmed by 5 bases and J by 0 bases, 4 bases remained unmatched. Looked up from germline, CDR1 is LNHDA and CDR2 is SQIVND (reference sequence). The CDR3 sequence is 15 residues long. The rearrangement links TRBV19 to TRBJ1-5; 7 nucleotides match TRBD1. The clonotype was recovered from a man aged 35-49 years in a cohort exposed to, infected with or recovered from COVID-19 (not recorded which). Source material: PBMCs or T cells enriched from blood (not recorded which). The CDR3 protein is CASSGGQHSNQPQHF. As DNA, the CDR3 is TGTGCCAGTAGTGGGGGACAGCATAGCAATCAGCCCCAGCATTTT. Full variable domain (outside the CDR3, taken from reference TRBV19 and TRBJ1-5): DGGITQSPKYLFRKEGQNVTLSCEQNLNHDAMYWYRQDPGQGLRLIYYSQIVNDFQKGDIAEGYSVSREKKESFPLTVTSAQKNPTAFYLCASSGGQHSNQPQHFGDGTRLSIL.